The clone carrying this TCR beta chain was seen once. What it binds is not known. The sample is drawn from a study of identifying expanded T cells in peripheral blood. Study conclusions and caveats: Clone count variance between roughly 2-week samples rose with total template count. Technical replicates showed about 1.1 changed clones; two weeks about 16.4; four weeks 19.

The protocol was immunoSEQ multiplex PCR, while the TCRdb copy is restricted to in-frame clones and leaves out a portion. The data hold about 82,000 clones, with approximately 90% observed a single time. Collection occurred without any documented infections or immune events in donors. The CDR3 length is 14 residues. Per the germline V gene, CDR1 is GTSNPN and CDR2 is SVGIG (reference sequence). V shed 5 bases and J 3 bases; nucleotides not matched to a gene: 10. J is TRBJ2-7 and V is TRBV30; TRBD1 agrees at 7 bases. The sequencing input was blood. The source is a person aged 18 to 69 in good health. Written as DNA, the CDR3 is TGTGCCTGGTGTCCTACAGGGGATTACTACGAGCAGTACTTC. This gives the protein CAWCPTGDYYEQYF.